This T cell receptor (beta chain) was captured in a study of post-analysis software for immune sequencing data (dated by TCRdb to about 2015). The study in broad terms: Disease courses on record covered relapsing-remitting, secondary progressive and progressive-relapsing multiple sclerosis, though some patients had no subtype annotation. Patient repertoires were compared against about twelve previously published healthy control repertoires from donors aged about 6 to 25 years. A subset of samples was prepared in parallel using single-end sample barcoding, then pooled and co-amplified after Illumina adapter ligation.

The library was built by means of PCR. The sequencer was an Illumina HiSeq 2500. To reduce PCR and sequencing biases, unique molecular identifiers were incorporated into the TCR beta cDNA libraries. About 500,000 cDNA molecules were obtained for every 1 to 10 million input T cells, so each molecule roughly corresponded to one T cell. The patient libraries were prepared and sequenced using the same protocol as the earlier healthy control dataset. Within a given batch, samples were prepared together, multiplexed and sequenced on the same HiSeq lane. On the authors' methods: Raw barcoded reads were processed with MIGEC, and single-read molecular identifier groups were discarded before consensus assembly and CDR3 extraction. Clonotype tables were post-analysed with VDJtools, and diversity was normalized by down-sampling all datasets to the smallest sample size. To correct batch-related cross-sample contamination, repertoire overlap clustering matched CDR3 amino acid sequences but not nucleotide sequences. TCRdb's own reprocessing of the public reads used fastp at Q25 and MiXCR and kept productive beta chains. Identical CDR3 protein sequences are pooled into one entry, listed with their most common genes and DNA. The V and J calls reflect TCRdb's pipeline rather than the authors' work. The sample table lists about 430,000 distinct CDR3 sequences, more than 30% of them with a count of one. Around 8% of the sample is in the top ten clones.

TCR beta repertoires were profiled from peripheral blood of about a dozen young patients with multiple sclerosis to demonstrate the VDJtools post-analysis software. The multiple sclerosis patients were children and adolescents between roughly 6 and 16 years of age. Broader findings and caveats from the paper: Strong co-clustering of samples prepared in the same batch was shown by direct clustering with F measure, prompting a batch-effect correction. Compared with controls, multiple sclerosis patients had significantly lower normalized Chao1 diversity, a finding suggesting substantial peripheral T-cell clonal expansion. The multiple sclerosis patient group was slightly younger than the control group. Four or five TRBV segments, including TRBV5-6, TRBV5-1 and TRBV20-1, were significantly more frequent in patients than controls.

Counted from cysteine to phenylalanine, this CDR3 has 15 amino acids. The sequence is cut down to CDR3 DNA, 45 bases in frame from base 1. CDR1 and CDR2 (MNHEY, SVGEGT) derive from the germline V gene. Relative to germline, V is missing 10 bases and J is missing 0 bases, with 6 bases of the junction outside any gene match. This clonotype has only a few counts. The antigen this receptor binds is unknown. Per-base quality was not reported, and no clone a single base away is much larger than it. The sample was blood. The V gene is TRBV6-2 or TRBV6-3 and the J gene is TRBJ2-1; 10 of the junction bases match TRBD1. The origin of this receptor is a girl between 2 and 10 years old with multiple sclerosis. The CDR3 is CAIKTGGTSYNEQFF. The nucleotides read TGTGCCATCAAGACAGGGGGCACCTCCTACAATGAGCAGTTCTTC.